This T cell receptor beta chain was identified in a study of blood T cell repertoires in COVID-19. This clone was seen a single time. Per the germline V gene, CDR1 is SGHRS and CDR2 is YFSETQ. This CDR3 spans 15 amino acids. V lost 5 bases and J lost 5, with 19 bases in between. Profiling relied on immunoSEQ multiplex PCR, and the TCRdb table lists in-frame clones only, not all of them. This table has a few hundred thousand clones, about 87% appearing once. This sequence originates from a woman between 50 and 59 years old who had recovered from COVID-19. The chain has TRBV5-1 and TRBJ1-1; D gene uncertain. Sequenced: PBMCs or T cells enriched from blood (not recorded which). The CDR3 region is CASRVFELVDTEAFF. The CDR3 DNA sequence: TGCGCCAGCAGGGTTTTCGAGTTGGTCGATACTGAAGCTTTCTTT. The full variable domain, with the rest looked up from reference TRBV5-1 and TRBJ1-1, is KAGVTQTPRYLIKTRGQQVTLSCSPISGHRSVSWYQQTPGQGLQFLFEYFSETQRNKGNFPGRFSGRQFSNSRSEMNVSTLELGDSALYLCASRVFELVDTEAFFGQGTRLTVV.